This is a list of T cell receptor beta chains from one sample in a study of T cell responses to AZD1222 COVID-19 vaccine. The data were produced by immunoSEQ multiplex PCR, yet TCRdb's version contains in-frame clones alone and is incomplete. The table has about 150,000 clones, about nine tenths seen once. Sequences were derived from peripheral blood, sampled on day 0 of AZD1222 vaccination. These TCRs come from an adult in good health. Each CDR3 is given with its conserved first and last residue. Fields, in order: D gene, clone size, J gene, V gene, CDR3 protein, CDR3 DNA. D genes are given only for firm matches. Some rows mark clone size as missing; the rest say once, few, many or name a class of expanded clone.

.	once	TRBJ1-1	TRBV6-6	CASSYSKGEAFF	TGTGCCAGCAGTTACTCGAAGGGGGAAGCTTTCTTT
TRBD1	.	TRBJ1-4	TRBV5-4	CASSPGGTATNEKLFF	TGTGCCAGCAGCCCTGGGGGGACAGCAACTAATGAAAAACTGTTTTTT
.	.	TRBJ2-3	TRBV3-1/TRBV3-2	CASSLRDSPDTQYF	TGTGCCAGCAGCCTTCGGGACTCCCCAGATACGCAGTATTTT
.	.	TRBJ1-2	TRBV24-1	CATSPGLNNYGYTF	TGTGCCACCAGTCCGGGCCTGAATAATTATGGCTACACCTTC
TRBD2	.	TRBJ2-3	TRBV15	CATGRLAGGNTDTQYF	TGTGCCACCGGGCGACTAGCGGGGGGGAACACAGATACGCAGTATTTT
TRBD1	.	TRBJ1-2	TRBV7-9	CASSLVAGGHGYTF	TGTGCCAGCAGCTTAGTCGCAGGGGGTCATGGCTACACCTTC
TRBD1	.	TRBJ1-2	TRBV6-2/TRBV6-3	CASSGRSGGNYGYTF	TGTGCCAGCAGCGGACGATCAGGGGGCAACTATGGCTACACCTTC
.	.	TRBJ1-1	TRBV11-2	CASSLAAGAMNTEAFF	TGTGCCAGCAGCTTAGCGGCAGGGGCAATGAACACTGAAGCTTTCTTT
TRBD1	.	TRBJ1-1	TRBV18	CASSPVQGQGAEAFF	TGTGCCAGCTCACCAGTCCAGGGACAGGGGGCTGAAGCTTTCTTT
TRBD2	.	TRBJ2-3	TRBV5-4	CASSYSTSGVGDTQYF	TGTGCCAGCAGCTACTCGACTAGCGGTGTCGGGGATACGCAGTATTTT
.	.	TRBJ1-1	TRBV6-5	CASIKGGNTEAFF	TGTGCCAGCATCAAGGGGGGGAACACTGAAGCTTTCTTT
TRBD1	.	TRBJ1-1	TRBV12-3/TRBV12-4	CASSRTGETEAFF	TGTGCCAGCAGTAGGACAGGGGAAACTGAAGCTTTCTTT
.	.	TRBJ1-5	TRBV19	CASSILSGLFQPQHF	TGTGCCAGTAGTATCTTGTCCGGGTTGTTTCAGCCCCAGCATTTT
TRBD1	.	TRBJ2-2	TRBV19	CACGQGASGELFF	TGTGCCTGCGGACAGGGGGCCTCCGGGGAGCTGTTTTTT
TRBD1	.	TRBJ1-5	TRBV19	CASSIQNYQGARNQPQHF	TGTGCCAGTAGTATTCAGAATTATCAGGGGGCACGGAATCAGCCCCAGCATTTT
TRBD1	.	TRBJ1-2	TRBV6-1	CASSEARTGINGYTF	TGTGCCAGCAGTGAAGCCCGGACAGGAATAAACGGCTACACCTTC
.	.	TRBJ2-5	TRBV5-8	CASSLRHSQETQYF	TGTGCCAGCAGCTTGAGACATTCGCAAGAGACCCAGTACTTC